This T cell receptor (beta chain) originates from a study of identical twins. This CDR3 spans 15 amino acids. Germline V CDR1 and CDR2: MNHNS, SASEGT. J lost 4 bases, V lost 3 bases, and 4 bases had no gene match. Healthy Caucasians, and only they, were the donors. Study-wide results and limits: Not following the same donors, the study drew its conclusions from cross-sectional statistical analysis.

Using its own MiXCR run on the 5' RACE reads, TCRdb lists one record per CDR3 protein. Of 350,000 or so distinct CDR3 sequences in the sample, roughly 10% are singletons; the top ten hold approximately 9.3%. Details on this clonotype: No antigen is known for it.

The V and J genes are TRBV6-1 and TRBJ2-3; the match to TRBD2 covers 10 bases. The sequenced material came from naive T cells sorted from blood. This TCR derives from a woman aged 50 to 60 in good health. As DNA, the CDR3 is TGTGCCAGCAGTGACTCAGCGGGAGGGGCAGATACGCAGTATTTT. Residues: CASSDSAGGADTQYF.